These 3 T cell receptor beta chains were sequenced from one sample in a study of regulatory T cells in long-lasting Graves disease. Arm-PCR of CDR3 regions with iRepertoire HTBI primers generated TCR beta libraries. From the multiplex PCR reads, TCRdb called clonotypes with MiXCR, one entry per CDR3 protein. The table shows roughly 350,000 distinct CDR3 sequences, with over 15% occurring only once. Regarding time point: newly diagnosed GD, antithyroid drugs for less than 3 months. RNA extracted from PBMCs served as the sequencing template. This same sample was also part of a study on T cells in Graves' hyperthyroidism and ophthalmopathy.

Sequencing was performed on peripheral blood mononuclear cells (PBMCs), taken at new diagnosis, from a patient treated with antithyroid drugs. The receptors derive from a man aged 40-55 years with Graves disease.

The chain combines TRBV9 with TRBJ2-2, with TRBD1 identical over 7 bases. This CDR3 is built from 16 residues. The J segment lost 8 bases and the V segment lost 3 bases, leaving 13 bases of the junction unmatched. Germline V CDR1 and CDR2: SGDLS, YYNGEE. CDR3 protein: CASSETGTVPWGELFF. CDR3 DNA sequence: TGTGCCAGCAGCGAGACAGGGACAGTACCATGGGGGGAGCTGTTTTTT. The entire variable domain, with the rest obtained from reference TRBV9 and TRBJ2-2, is as follows: DSGVTQTPKHLITATGQRVTLRCSPRSGDLSVYWYQQSLDQGLQFLIQYYNGEERAKGNILERFSAQQFPDLHSELNLSSLELGDSALYFCASSETGTVPWGELFFGEGSRLTVL.

J is TRBJ2-7 and V is TRBV5-1, with 8 bases lining up with TRBD2. V shed 4 bases, J shed 4 bases, and the junction held 10 bases outside the gene matches. Germline lookup yields CDR1 SGHRS and CDR2 YFSETQ. There are 15 residues in the CDR3. DNA for the CDR3: TGCGCCAGCAGCACCGGGGGGGCCGATAGTTACGAGCAGTACTTC. Translating it yields CASSTGGADSYEQYF.

With regard to this clonotype: This clone may be a read error of a much larger clone one base away. J is TRBJ2-3 and V is TRBV4-3; 13 positions match TRBD2. This CDR3 spans 16 amino acids. Germline CDR1 and CDR2: LGHNA and YSLEER. CDR3 nucleotide sequence: TGCGCCGGCAGCCCACGACTAGCGGGGGGTCCTCATACGCAGTATTTT. As protein: CAGSPRLAGGPHTQYF.